What follows describes a single T cell receptor (beta chain). Assay: immunoSEQ multiplex PCR; the TCRdb copy retains only in-frame clones and omits some. This table holds around 89,000 clones, approximately 94% found once. These data originate in a study of technical replicates of blood from a handful of donors. Germline-derived CDR1 and CDR2 are WNHNN and SYGVQD (reference sequence). The trim removed 0 bases at V and 1 base at J, leaving 0 bases unmatched. The CDR3 runs 15 residues. The sequence was obtained from a human donor in good health. The sequenced sample consisted of T cells isolated from PBMCs. The rearrangement links TRBV10-1 to TRBJ2-5; 9 positions agree with TRBD1. The CDR3 DNA sequence: TGCGCCAGCAGTGAGTCGGGACAGGGCCAAGAGACCCAGTACTTC. It encodes CASSESGQGQETQYF.